The rows below give T cell receptor beta chains drawn from one sample of a study of shared clonotypes between healthy human individuals. TCRdb's copy holds only in-frame clones and misses some; the assay was immunoSEQ multiplex PCR. The sample includes roughly 1,500,000 clones, approximately 98% seen only once; the top ten take 0.4% to 0.45%. The source material was naive CD4+ T cells sorted from blood. The receptors originated from a man aged 25-45 years in good health. CDR3s include the opening cysteine and the closing phenylalanine or tryptophan. The order of the fields is D gene, V gene, clone size, J gene, CDR3 DNA, CDR3 protein. A D gene is named only where the DNA matches it firmly. Expanded clones are given a class, and other clones once, few, many or no size at all.

d_gene: TRBD2; v_gene: TRBV5-1; abundance: NA; j_gene: TRBJ2-1; CDR3nt: TGCGCCAGCAGCCGGACCTCAAATCCTAGCGGGAGGCAACACAATGAGCAGTTCTTC; CDR3aa: CASSRTSNPSGRQHNEQFF
d_gene: NA; v_gene: TRBV5-1; abundance: NA; j_gene: TRBJ2-2; CDR3nt: TGCGCCAGCTCATTACTTTCAGGGTCCAACACCGGGGAGCTGTTTTTT; CDR3aa: CASSLLSGSNTGELFF
d_gene: NA; v_gene: TRBV29-1; abundance: NA; j_gene: TRBJ2-1; CDR3nt: TGCAGCGTTGGTCTTAGCATCAATGAGCAGTTCTTC; CDR3aa: CSVGLSINEQFF
d_gene: TRBD2; v_gene: TRBV7-9; abundance: NA; j_gene: TRBJ2-1; CDR3nt: TGTGCCAGCAGCTTAGCGACTAGCGGGCTTGCCTACAATGAGCAGTTCTTC; CDR3aa: CASSLATSGLAYNEQFF
d_gene: NA; v_gene: TRBV12-2; abundance: NA; j_gene: TRBJ2-1; CDR3nt: TGTGCAAGTCGCTTAGGGTCCCAGACAGGAGGTGGGACTTATCCTTACAATGAGCAGTTCTTC; CDR3aa: CASRLGSQTGGGTYPYNEQFF
d_gene: TRBD1; v_gene: TRBV11-2; abundance: NA; j_gene: TRBJ2-7; CDR3nt: TGTGCCAGCAGCCCGCCGGACAGGGCCAACTCCTACGAGCAGTACTTC; CDR3aa: CASSPPDRANSYEQYF
d_gene: NA; v_gene: TRBV4-2; abundance: NA; j_gene: TRBJ2-7; CDR3nt: TGTGCCAGCACATTCCGGGACGGGGACTACGAGCAGTACTTC; CDR3aa: CASTFRDGDYEQYF
d_gene: NA; v_gene: TRBV10-1; abundance: NA; j_gene: TRBJ2-2; CDR3nt: TGCGCCAGCAGTGAAGGAACCGGGGAGCTGTTTTTT; CDR3aa: CASSEGTGELFF
d_gene: TRBD1; v_gene: TRBV19; abundance: NA; j_gene: TRBJ2-7; CDR3nt: TGTGCCAGTAGCCGACAGGGGATAACCTACGAGCAGTACTTC; CDR3aa: CASSRQGITYEQYF
d_gene: NA; v_gene: TRBV7-2; abundance: NA; j_gene: TRBJ2-3; CDR3nt: TGTGCCAGCAGCCTCCAGGGATGGCCAGATACGCAGTATTTT; CDR3aa: CASSLQGWPDTQYF
d_gene: NA; v_gene: TRBV19; abundance: NA; j_gene: TRBJ1-5; CDR3nt: TGTGCCAGTAGTCCCCAGGGTTTCGTGCAGCCCCAGCATTTT; CDR3aa: CASSPQGFVQPQHF
d_gene: TRBD2; v_gene: TRBV27; abundance: NA; j_gene: TRBJ2-7; CDR3nt: TGTGCCAGCAGTCGGCCGGGGGGAGGGCGCTACGAGCAGTACTTC; CDR3aa: CASSRPGGGRYEQYF
d_gene: TRBD2; v_gene: TRBV4-2; abundance: NA; j_gene: TRBJ2-3; CDR3nt: TGTGCCAGCAGCCAGGGGACTAGCGGGGGCACAGATACGCAGTATTTT; CDR3aa: CASSQGTSGGTDTQYF
d_gene: NA; v_gene: TRBV19; abundance: NA; j_gene: TRBJ1-5; CDR3nt: TGTGCCAGTAGGACGACAGTGATAGGCAATCAGCCCCAGCATTTT; CDR3aa: CASRTTVIGNQPQHF
d_gene: NA; v_gene: TRBV7-9; abundance: NA; j_gene: TRBJ2-3; CDR3nt: TGTGCCAGCAGCTTAGTGGGAGGAAGCACAGATACGCAGTATTTT; CDR3aa: CASSLVGGSTDTQYF
d_gene: TRBD1; v_gene: TRBV7-2; abundance: NA; j_gene: TRBJ1-3; CDR3nt: TGTGCCAGCAGCTTACCGGGACAGGGGTCTGGAAACACCATATATTTT; CDR3aa: CASSLPGQGSGNTIYF
d_gene: NA; v_gene: TRBV10-3; abundance: NA; j_gene: TRBJ2-7; CDR3nt: TGTGCCATCAGAGGGAACTCCTACGAGCAGTACTTC; CDR3aa: CAIRGNSYEQYF
d_gene: NA; v_gene: TRBV10-3; abundance: NA; j_gene: TRBJ1-5; CDR3nt: TGTGCCATCAGTGAGTCGAGAAATTATCAGCCCCAGCATTTT; CDR3aa: CAISESRNYQPQHF
d_gene: TRBD1; v_gene: TRBV25-1; abundance: NA; j_gene: TRBJ1-5; CDR3nt: TGTGCCAGCAGTGATGGACAGGCAACAGGGCAGCCCCAGCATTTT; CDR3aa: CASSDGQATGQPQHF
d_gene: NA; v_gene: TRBV4-1; abundance: NA; j_gene: TRBJ2-1; CDR3nt: TGCGCCAGCAGCCCTGGCGGAGAATACAATGAGCAGTTCTTC; CDR3aa: CASSPGGEYNEQFF
d_gene: NA; v_gene: TRBV14; abundance: NA; j_gene: TRBJ1-1; CDR3nt: TGTGCCAGCAGCCAAGATTTGGTAGCTGAAGCTTTCTTT; CDR3aa: CASSQDLVAEAFF
d_gene: TRBD1; v_gene: TRBV18; abundance: NA; j_gene: TRBJ2-7; CDR3nt: TGTGCCAGCTCACCTGGACAGGGGGGGTGGGAGCAGTACTTC; CDR3aa: CASSPGQGGWEQYF
d_gene: NA; v_gene: TRBV27; abundance: once; j_gene: TRBJ2-3; CDR3nt: TGTGCCAGCAGTTTACGTGCGGGAAGGGCTGTGGGAACAGATACGCAGTATTTT; CDR3aa: CASSLRAGRAVGTDTQYF
d_gene: TRBD1; v_gene: TRBV29-1; abundance: NA; j_gene: TRBJ2-7; CDR3nt: TGCAGTGCACAGGGACAGGCCGCCTACGAGCAGTACTTC; CDR3aa: CSAQGQAAYEQYF
d_gene: TRBD1; v_gene: TRBV5-1; abundance: NA; j_gene: TRBJ1-1; CDR3nt: TGCGCCAGCAGCCAGGACAGGGGAAACACTGAAGCTTTCTTT; CDR3aa: CASSQDRGNTEAFF
d_gene: NA; v_gene: TRBV27; abundance: NA; j_gene: TRBJ2-3; CDR3nt: TGTGCCAGTCGATGGGGGGCGGGAAAAACAGATACGCAGTATTTT; CDR3aa: CASRWGAGKTDTQYF
d_gene: NA; v_gene: TRBV18; abundance: NA; j_gene: TRBJ2-1; CDR3nt: TGTGCCAGCTCACCATCAGGGTTCTACAATGAGCAGTTCTTC; CDR3aa: CASSPSGFYNEQFF
d_gene: NA; v_gene: TRBV28; abundance: NA; j_gene: TRBJ2-7; CDR3nt: TGTGCCAGCAGTTTGAGGTCGTCTTGGTCCGAGCAGTACTTC; CDR3aa: CASSLRSSWSEQYF
d_gene: TRBD1; v_gene: TRBV10-3; abundance: NA; j_gene: TRBJ1-5; CDR3nt: TGTGCCATCCAGGACAGGGATCAGCCCCAGCATTTT; CDR3aa: CAIQDRDQPQHF
d_gene: NA; v_gene: TRBV7-9; abundance: NA; j_gene: TRBJ2-3; CDR3nt: TGTGCCAGCAGCGGGCTGTTCAGCACAGATACGCAGTATTTT; CDR3aa: CASSGLFSTDTQYF
d_gene: TRBD1; v_gene: TRBV2; abundance: NA; j_gene: TRBJ2-2; CDR3nt: TGTGCCAGCAGAACAGGGGGCGCGGGCACCGGGGAGCTGTTTTTT; CDR3aa: CASRTGGAGTGELFF
d_gene: NA; v_gene: TRBV18; abundance: NA; j_gene: TRBJ1-3; CDR3nt: TGTGCCAGCTCACCGCGCCGGGGGGCGATTGGAAACACCATATATTTT; CDR3aa: CASSPRRGAIGNTIYF
d_gene: TRBD2; v_gene: TRBV5-4; abundance: NA; j_gene: TRBJ2-5; CDR3nt: TGTGCCAGCAGTTCGGGACTACACCAAGAGACCCAGTACTTC; CDR3aa: CASSSGLHQETQYF
d_gene: NA; v_gene: TRBV18; abundance: NA; j_gene: TRBJ2-5; CDR3nt: TGTGCCAGCTCACCTTCTATAGGAGCAGACGAGACCCAGTACTTC; CDR3aa: CASSPSIGADETQYF
d_gene: NA; v_gene: TRBV28; abundance: NA; j_gene: TRBJ2-5; CDR3nt: TGTGCCAGCAGTTCGCGGGACAGCCTCCCGAAAGAGACCCAGTACTTC; CDR3aa: CASSSRDSLPKETQYF
d_gene: NA; v_gene: TRBV5-4; abundance: NA; j_gene: TRBJ1-3; CDR3nt: TGTGCCAGCAGCATCTACAGCGTCTACTCTGGAAACACCATATATTTT; CDR3aa: CASSIYSVYSGNTIYF
d_gene: TRBD2; v_gene: TRBV18; abundance: NA; j_gene: TRBJ2-1; CDR3nt: TGTGCCAGCTCACCCGGGACTAGCGGGAAATACAATGAGCAGTTCTTC; CDR3aa: CASSPGTSGKYNEQFF
d_gene: TRBD2; v_gene: TRBV19; abundance: NA; j_gene: TRBJ2-1; CDR3nt: TGTGCCAGTATATCTCTAGTGGGAGGGGAAAGGAATGAGCAGTTCTTC; CDR3aa: CASISLVGGERNEQFF
d_gene: TRBD2; v_gene: TRBV5-1; abundance: NA; j_gene: TRBJ2-5; CDR3nt: TGCGCCAGCAGCTTACCGGGACTAGCATTCGGGGAGACCCAGTACTTC; CDR3aa: CASSLPGLAFGETQYF
d_gene: TRBD2; v_gene: TRBV19; abundance: NA; j_gene: TRBJ2-1; CDR3nt: TGTGCCAGTAGTATAGGGGGCGGGAGGACCTACAATGAGCAGTTCTTC; CDR3aa: CASSIGGGRTYNEQFF
d_gene: NA; v_gene: TRBV19; abundance: NA; j_gene: TRBJ2-3; CDR3nt: TGTGCCAGTAGTATTAACGGAGGCCCAGATACGCAGTATTTT; CDR3aa: CASSINGGPDTQYF
d_gene: TRBD2; v_gene: TRBV5-4; abundance: NA; j_gene: TRBJ2-3; CDR3nt: TGTGCCAGCAGCTTAGCGGGAGCGAAGGGATATACGCAGTATTTT; CDR3aa: CASSLAGAKGYTQYF
d_gene: TRBD1; v_gene: TRBV6-1; abundance: NA; j_gene: TRBJ1-1; CDR3nt: TGTGCCAGCAGTGCAGGACAGGGTCGTGAGAAAGCTTTCTTT; CDR3aa: CASSAGQGREKAFF
d_gene: NA; v_gene: TRBV19; abundance: few; j_gene: TRBJ1-2; CDR3nt: TGTGCCAGTAGTATAGCGACGGGCGGCTACACCTTC; CDR3aa: CASSIATGGYTF
d_gene: TRBD1; v_gene: TRBV28; abundance: NA; j_gene: TRBJ1-2; CDR3nt: TGTGCCAGCAGTTTTACCGGGACAGACGCTAACTATGGCTACACCTTC; CDR3aa: CASSFTGTDANYGYTF
d_gene: NA; v_gene: TRBV7-2; abundance: NA; j_gene: TRBJ1-5; CDR3nt: TGTGCCAGCAGCTTCCGGGGGTCTAATCAGCCCCAGCATTTT; CDR3aa: CASSFRGSNQPQHF
d_gene: TRBD2; v_gene: TRBV5-4; abundance: NA; j_gene: TRBJ2-1; CDR3nt: TGTGCCAGCAGAAAAACCGGGACTAGCGTCAACAATGAGCAGTTCTTC; CDR3aa: CASRKTGTSVNNEQFF
d_gene: NA; v_gene: TRBV5-4; abundance: NA; j_gene: TRBJ2-5; CDR3nt: TGTGCCAGCAGCTTAGAGGGCGGGCAAGAGACCCAGTACTTC; CDR3aa: CASSLEGGQETQYF
d_gene: TRBD1; v_gene: TRBV7-2; abundance: NA; j_gene: TRBJ2-7; CDR3nt: TGTGCCAGCAGCTTAGGCCGACAGGGAACCGAGCAGTACTTC; CDR3aa: CASSLGRQGTEQYF
d_gene: NA; v_gene: TRBV11-2; abundance: NA; j_gene: TRBJ1-1; CDR3nt: TGTGCCAGCAGCTTAGATGCGTATAACACTGAAGCTTTCTTT; CDR3aa: CASSLDAYNTEAFF
d_gene: NA; v_gene: TRBV6-1; abundance: NA; j_gene: TRBJ1-5; CDR3nt: TGTGCCACATCCGAGGGTAAGGGAGCGCAGCCCCAGCATTTT; CDR3aa: CATSEGKGAQPQHF
d_gene: NA; v_gene: TRBV11-2; abundance: NA; j_gene: TRBJ2-2; CDR3nt: TGTGCCAGCAGCCCTAAGTTGTTCACCGGGGAGCTGTTTTTT; CDR3aa: CASSPKLFTGELFF